Below, 11 T cell receptor beta chains from the same sample are listed, as sequenced in a study of tumor-infiltrating lymphocytes in localized non-small cell lung cancer. The repertoire was sequenced with immunoSEQ multiplex PCR; TCRdb's copy has only in-frame clones and lacks some. The sample holds about 14,000 clones, 55% to 70% seen once. Sequencing was performed on uninvolved lung tissue not adjacent to the tumor. The receptors come from a human donor with non-small cell lung cancer.

The chain joins TRBV11-3 to TRBJ2-1; a weak D match, TRBD2 (6 bases). With 6 bases removed from V and 0 bases from J, the gap between germline ends came to 12 bases. This CDR3 spans 15 amino acids. The V gene's germline CDR1 is SGHNT and CDR2 YENEEA. CDR3 in amino acids: CASSRDFGSYNEQFF. CDR3 DNA: TGTGCCAGCAGTCGGGACTTCGGCTCCTACAATGAGCAGTTCTTC.

V gene TRBV6-4 combines with J gene TRBJ2-1; 10 bases line up with TRBD2. The CDR3 spans 16 residues. The junction had 3 bases not matched to a gene; V was cut back by 0 bases and J by 4 bases. The germline CDR1 and CDR2 sequences are MRHNA and SNTAGT. The CDR3, as DNA: TGTGCCAGCAGTGACTCTGAAGCGGGGGGGTACAATGAGCAGTTCTTC. Its translation is CASSDSEAGGYNEQFF.

The CDR3 loop is CASSLGGGLYEQYF. CDR3 nucleotides: TGTGCCAGCAGCTTAGGAGGGGGGTTATACGAGCAGTACTTC. This chain joins TRBV7-9 and TRBJ2-7, with D perhaps assigned TRBD1 or TRBD2 (6 bases each). Germline CDR1 reads SEHNR; CDR2 reads FQNEAQ (reference sequence). V was cut by 1 base and J by 4 bases, with 11 bases left in between. The CDR3 is 14 amino acids.

The chain is built from TRBV25-1 and TRBJ2-5; possibly TRBD1 for D (6 bases). The ends were cut back, 5 bases at V and 5 bases at J, with 21 bases in the middle. Germline CDR1 is MGHDK and CDR2 is SYGVNS. This CDR3 comprises 16 residues. As DNA, the CDR3 is TGTGCCAGCAGTCGAGGGGTACAGGGTAAGGGTGAGACCCAGTACTTC. It specifies CASSRGVQGKGETQYF. The variable domain in full, with the rest retrieved from reference TRBV25-1 and TRBJ2-5, is EADIYQTPRYLVIGTGKKITLECSQTMGHDKMYWYQQDPGMELHLIHYSYGVNSTEKGDLSSESTVSRIRTEHFPLTLESARPSHTSQYLCASSRGVQGKGETQYFGPGTRLLVL.

The CDR3 is CASSLKGSAQGTDTQYF. The CDR3 nucleotides are TGTGCCAGCAGCTTAAAGGGCTCGGCGCAGGGCACAGATACGCAGTATTTT. The chain joins TRBV7-9 to TRBJ2-3; no clear D. Trimming left V 2 bases short and J 1 base short, with 16 bases between. Germline values: CDR1 SEHNR, CDR2 FQNEAQ (reference sequence). The CDR3 is 17 residues long.

This clone was counted only a few times. V and J are TRBV5-6 and TRBJ1-4; D gene unclear. V was pared by 1 base and J by 7 bases, with 14 bases between. Germline CDR1 SGHDT, CDR2 YYEEEE. The length of the CDR3 is 15 residues. CDR3 region: CASSLLALRVEKLFF. DNA for the CDR3: TGTGCCAGCAGCTTGTTAGCTTTGCGGGTTGAAAAACTGTTTTTT.

This chain links TRBV6-1 with TRBJ1-6; maybe TRBD1 (6 bases). Per germline, CDR1 MNHNS and CDR2 SASEGT. V was trimmed by 2 bases and J by 5 bases, leaving 16 bases between them. The CDR3 is made up of 17 amino acids. CDR3: CASSESWGPVNNSPLHF. The CDR3 DNA is TGTGCCAGCAGTGAATCTTGGGGGCCCGTCAATAATTCACCCCTCCACTTT.

This chain connects TRBV6-1 to TRBJ1-1; D gene uncertain. The CDR3 is 14 amino acids. The V gene's germline CDR1 is MNHNS and CDR2 SASEGT. Trimming left V 4 bases short and J 4 bases short, with 13 bases between. Here the CDR3 reads CASSGVGSTTEAFF. The CDR3 bases are TGTGCCAGCAGTGGGGTAGGGTCTACCACTGAAGCTTTCTTT.

The rearrangement joins TRBV4-3 to TRBJ2-6; D is undetermined. The CDR3 consists of 16 residues. Looked up from germline, CDR1 is LGHNA and CDR2 is YSLEER. Between the trimmed V and J ends, which lost 3 bases and 0 bases, there was a span of 9 bases. CDR3 in DNA: TGCGCCAGCAGCCACGAACCGTCCTCTGGGGCCAACGTCCTGACTTTC. Translating gives CASSHEPSSGANVLTF.

The J gene is TRBJ1-2, the V gene TRBV30; D is unclear. Trimming stripped 3 bases from V and 5 bases from J, with 13 bases between. Germline V gives CDR1 GTSNPN, CDR2 SVGIG (reference sequence). The length of the CDR3 is 13 residues. CDR3 nucleotide sequence: TGTGCCTGGAGCCAACCTCCCGGGTATGGCTACACCTTC. Amino acid sequence: CAWSQPPGYGYTF.

This clone came up a few times. This rearrangement joins TRBV15 to TRBJ1-2; 8 positions agree with TRBD1. Germline CDR1 reads LNHNV; CDR2 reads YYDKDF (reference sequence). CDR3 length: 15 residues. J was trimmed by 4 bases and V by 0 bases; bases with no gene match: 4. CDR3 sequence reads: CATSRDRGLGYGYTF. CDR3 bases: TGTGCCACCAGCAGAGACAGGGGGCTAGGCTATGGCTACACCTTC.